This record covers a single TCR beta chain. Sequencing templates came from extracted RNA that was reverse transcribed into cDNA. The table came from immunoSEQ multiplex PCR; TCRdb's copy has only in-frame clones and leaves some out. The sample shows 150,000 to 200,000 clones, less than 75% of them seen only once. This sample is part of a study of CD8+ T cells in alopecia areata. Germline CDR1 LNHDA, CDR2 SQIVND (reference sequence). With 7 bases removed from V and 8 bases from J, the gap between germline ends came to 11 bases. This CDR3 is 11 amino acids long. The V call is TRBV19, the J call TRBJ1-2; weak D call: TRBD1 (5 bases). The sample consisted of CD8+ T cells sorted from blood, taken at week 0. The source of this sequence is a human donor with alopecia areata. The CDR3 bases are TGTGCCAGTAACCAGGGAGGCGGCTACACCTTC. Its translation: CASNQGGGYTF.